This T cell receptor (beta chain) was found in a study of human T cells and chemical hapten exposure. Study background: Alopecia universalis, totalis or areata was present in patients who were mostly female.

One entry per CDR3 protein, called by TCRdb with MiXCR from the RACE reads. The table shows over 85,000 distinct CDR3 sequences, with around an eighth occurring only once. This clonotype showed up just a few times. Antigen specificity is unknown. The study's findings and limits: DPC sensitization produced no change in TCRs with frequency above 1 in 1000.

Time point indicated: patch test 1, 2 weeks after DPC sensitization. Treatment defined: therapeutic diphenylcyclopropenone sensitization with weekly scalp DPC. The clonotype comes from a woman in her 40s with alopecia areata. Some clones in this sample may be carry-over from other donors' samples. The sequences come from whole blood, collected in connection with sensitization to the hapten diphenylcyclopropenone (DPC).

The CDR3 here is CASSFGGIQPQHF. The CDR3 DNA follows: TGTGCCAGCAGTTTCGGAGGGATTCAGCCCCAGCATTTT. This rearrangement joins TRBV28 to TRBJ1-5, with D unresolved. The CDR3 is made up of 13 amino acids. V was trimmed by 3 bases and J by 6 bases, leaving 9 bases between them. Germline CDR1 and CDR2: MDHEN and SYDVKM.